This T cell receptor beta chain was documented in a study of blood T cell repertoires in COVID-19. Repertoires were generated with immunoSEQ multiplex PCR, while TCRdb's copy carries only in-frame clones and drops some. The sample records some 160,000 clones, around nine tenths being singletons. CDR1 is SQVTM, CDR2 ANQGSEA, per germline. The V end lost 7 bases, the J end lost 6 bases, and 16 bases lay between the germline ends. CDR3 length equals 12 residues. Sequenced material: PBMCs or T cells enriched from blood (not recorded which). This clonotype was sampled from a woman between 45 and 65 years old who had recovered from COVID-19. V usage is TRBV29-1 and J usage is TRBJ2-7, with D possibly matching TRBD2 (6 bases). This CDR3 reads CSARRDAGEQYF. In DNA, the CDR3 is TGCAGCGCCCGGCGGGACGCCGGCGAGCAGTACTTC.